This is a list of T cell receptor beta chains from one sample in a study of cytomegalovirus exposure and HLA in healthy donors. Clones were read by immunoSEQ multiplex PCR, and TCRdb kept only the in-frame ones, dropping some. The sample holds approximately 110,000 clones, 15% seen once. The sample consisted of PBMCs. The receptors were sampled from a woman aged 18-29 years in good health and CMV-seronegative. CDR3s include the opening cysteine and the closing phenylalanine or tryptophan. The D gene is left open where the match is weak. Some rows have no size entry. The others give once, few or many, or a class for an expanded clone.

D gene: NA; V gene: TRBV11-2; clone size: NA; J gene: TRBJ1-2; CDR3 DNA: TGTGCCAGCAGCCCCCGGCACAGGGCCTATGGCTACACCTTC; CDR3 protein: CASSPRHRAYGYTF
D gene: TRBD1; V gene: TRBV18; clone size: NA; J gene: TRBJ1-5; CDR3 DNA: TGTGCCAGCTCACCGGTGAGGACAGGACTGAATCAGCCCCAGCATTTT; CDR3 protein: CASSPVRTGLNQPQHF
D gene: NA; V gene: TRBV9; clone size: NA; J gene: TRBJ2-1; CDR3 DNA: TGTGCCAGCAGCGTAGGTAATCTAGAGAATGAGCAGTTCTTC; CDR3 protein: CASSVGNLENEQFF
D gene: NA; V gene: TRBV6-1; clone size: NA; J gene: TRBJ1-1; CDR3 DNA: TGTGCCAGCAGTGAAGCAGAGTACACTGAAGCTTTCTTT; CDR3 protein: CASSEAEYTEAFF
D gene: TRBD1; V gene: TRBV9; clone size: NA; J gene: TRBJ2-3; CDR3 DNA: TGTGCCAGCGGTTACAGGGGGCTCCCCACAGATACGCAGTATTTT; CDR3 protein: CASGYRGLPTDTQYF
D gene: NA; V gene: TRBV28; clone size: few; J gene: TRBJ2-3; CDR3 DNA: TGTGCCAGCAGTTTAAAAGCTCCGCAGTATTTT; CDR3 protein: CASSLKAPQYF
D gene: NA; V gene: TRBV5-4; clone size: NA; J gene: TRBJ1-2; CDR3 DNA: TGTGCCAGCAGCTTGGCGAGTAATCGTAACTATGGCTACACCTTC; CDR3 protein: CASSLASNRNYGYTF
D gene: NA; V gene: TRBV12-1; clone size: few; J gene: TRBJ2-5; CDR3 DNA: TGTGCCAGCAGCCCCTGGGGGCGCCAAGAGACCCAGTACTTC; CDR3 protein: CASSPWGRQETQYF
D gene: NA; V gene: TRBV4-1; clone size: many; J gene: TRBJ2-2; CDR3 DNA: TGCGCCAGCAGCCAAGTCGATATGGGACTCTCCACCGGGGAGCTGTTTTTT; CDR3 protein: CASSQVDMGLSTGELFF
D gene: NA; V gene: TRBV7-9; clone size: NA; J gene: TRBJ1-4; CDR3 DNA: TGTGCCAGCGCTCCGGGGCAGGGGCATAATGAAAAACTGTTTTTT; CDR3 protein: CASAPGQGHNEKLFF
D gene: TRBD2; V gene: TRBV6-1; clone size: few; J gene: TRBJ2-1; CDR3 DNA: TGTGCCAGCAGGTTAGCGGGGGTCGATGAGCAGTTCTTC; CDR3 protein: CASRLAGVDEQFF
D gene: NA; V gene: TRBV30; clone size: NA; J gene: TRBJ2-3; CDR3 DNA: TGTGCCTGGAGTGTACAGTATACAGATACGCAGTATTTT; CDR3 protein: CAWSVQYTDTQYF
D gene: NA; V gene: TRBV6-5; clone size: few; J gene: TRBJ1-1; CDR3 DNA: TGTGCCAGCAGTACTACGTCCAAGGGGTCTGAAGCTTTCTTT; CDR3 protein: CASSTTSKGSEAFF
D gene: TRBD2; V gene: TRBV7-9; clone size: NA; J gene: TRBJ2-3; CDR3 DNA: TGTGCCAGCAGCTTAGTCGGGGACTATTTCACAGATACGCAGTATTTT; CDR3 protein: CASSLVGDYFTDTQYF
D gene: NA; V gene: TRBV30; clone size: few; J gene: TRBJ2-3; CDR3 DNA: TGTGCCTGGAGGAGGGAACTATACACAGATACGCAGTATTTT; CDR3 protein: CAWRRELYTDTQYF
D gene: NA; V gene: TRBV5-1; clone size: NA; J gene: TRBJ1-5; CDR3 DNA: TGCGCCAGCCGATCAGGGGTGGATCGCAATCAGCCCCAGCATTTT; CDR3 protein: CASRSGVDRNQPQHF
D gene: NA; V gene: TRBV2; clone size: few; J gene: TRBJ2-1; CDR3 DNA: TGTGCCAGCACCCGACTCTTCCACACCCACAATGAGCAGTTCTTC; CDR3 protein: CASTRLFHTHNEQFF
D gene: NA; V gene: TRBV7-8; clone size: few; J gene: TRBJ1-4; CDR3 DNA: TGTGCCAGCAGCTTAGTGTCCGGAAGGAGGGAAAAACTGTTTTTT; CDR3 protein: CASSLVSGRREKLFF
D gene: TRBD1; V gene: TRBV27; clone size: NA; J gene: TRBJ2-7; CDR3 DNA: TGTGCCAGCAGAACAGGGGTCGAGCAGTACTTC; CDR3 protein: CASRTGVEQYF
D gene: TRBD2; V gene: TRBV7-9; clone size: NA; J gene: TRBJ2-1; CDR3 DNA: TGTGCCAGCAGCTCCAGTAGCGGGGGGACCTACAATGAGCAGTTCTTC; CDR3 protein: CASSSSSGGTYNEQFF
D gene: TRBD1; V gene: TRBV6-1; clone size: NA; J gene: TRBJ1-2; CDR3 DNA: TGTGCCAGCATCCCGGACAGGCCGGATGGCTACACCTTC; CDR3 protein: CASIPDRPDGYTF
D gene: TRBD1; V gene: TRBV7-9; clone size: NA; J gene: TRBJ2-6; CDR3 DNA: TGTGCCAGCAGCCCCCCCGGGACAGGGGTTCCTGGGGCCAACGTCCTGACTTTC; CDR3 protein: CASSPPGTGVPGANVLTF
D gene: TRBD1; V gene: TRBV14; clone size: once; J gene: TRBJ2-7; CDR3 DNA: TGTGCCAGCAGCCAGCAGGGGGCCGGCGGTTACGAGCAGTACTTC; CDR3 protein: CASSQQGAGGYEQYF
D gene: TRBD2; V gene: TRBV9; clone size: NA; J gene: TRBJ2-1; CDR3 DNA: TGTGCCAGCAGCTCTAGCGGGGGATACAATGAGCAGTTCTTC; CDR3 protein: CASSSSGGYNEQFF
D gene: TRBD2; V gene: TRBV28; clone size: NA; J gene: TRBJ2-3; CDR3 DNA: TGTGCCAGCAGTCCCCGTTTTAGCGGGAACACAGATACGCAGTATTTT; CDR3 protein: CASSPRFSGNTDTQYF
D gene: NA; V gene: TRBV6-1; clone size: few; J gene: TRBJ2-1; CDR3 DNA: TGTGCCAGCAGTGAATGGAGCGGCTACAATGAGCAGTTCTTC; CDR3 protein: CASSEWSGYNEQFF
D gene: NA; V gene: TRBV19; clone size: NA; J gene: TRBJ1-1; CDR3 DNA: TGTGCCAGTAGTACGAGGGGGAGGAACACTGAAGCTTTCTTT; CDR3 protein: CASSTRGRNTEAFF
D gene: NA; V gene: TRBV6-1; clone size: NA; J gene: TRBJ2-7; CDR3 DNA: TGTGCCAGCAGTGACGGGAACGAGCAGTACTTC; CDR3 protein: CASSDGNEQYF
D gene: NA; V gene: TRBV30; clone size: few; J gene: TRBJ1-3; CDR3 DNA: TGTGCCTGGAGTGTACCGGGGGGACGCTCTGGAAACACCATATATTTT; CDR3 protein: CAWSVPGGRSGNTIYF
D gene: NA; V gene: TRBV5-1; clone size: once; J gene: TRBJ1-4; CDR3 DNA: TGCGCCAGCGCCCGCGACGGCGGAGGTGAAAAACTGTTTTTT; CDR3 protein: CASARDGGGEKLFF
D gene: TRBD1; V gene: TRBV5-1; clone size: NA; J gene: TRBJ2-3; CDR3 DNA: TGCGCCAGCAGCTTAGACAGGGGGACAGATACGCAGTATTTT; CDR3 protein: CASSLDRGTDTQYF
D gene: TRBD1; V gene: TRBV6-4; clone size: many; J gene: TRBJ2-3; CDR3 DNA: TGTGCCAGCAGTACAGGGGACGCAGATACGCAGTATTTT; CDR3 protein: CASSTGDADTQYF
D gene: NA; V gene: TRBV6-4; clone size: few; J gene: TRBJ2-2; CDR3 DNA: TGTGCCAGCAGTGGTCGAACAGACAACACCGGGGAGCTGTTTTTT; CDR3 protein: CASSGRTDNTGELFF
D gene: TRBD1; V gene: TRBV6-5; clone size: few; J gene: TRBJ2-7; CDR3 DNA: TGTGCCAGCGGACAGGGTTCCGAGCAGTACTTC; CDR3 protein: CASGQGSEQYF
D gene: TRBD2; V gene: TRBV5-1; clone size: few; J gene: TRBJ2-5; CDR3 DNA: TGCGCCAGCAGCGGGGGACTAGCGGGGCAAGAGACCCAGTACTTC; CDR3 protein: CASSGGLAGQETQYF
D gene: NA; V gene: TRBV28; clone size: few; J gene: TRBJ1-1; CDR3 DNA: TGTGCCAGCAGAATAAGACACCTTGAAGCTTTCTTT; CDR3 protein: CASRIRHLEAFF
D gene: NA; V gene: TRBV6-6; clone size: few; J gene: TRBJ2-7; CDR3 DNA: TGTGCCAGCAGTAATCGGGTTAGCGGCTCCTACGAGCAGTACTTC; CDR3 protein: CASSNRVSGSYEQYF
D gene: TRBD1; V gene: TRBV11-2; clone size: few; J gene: TRBJ1-1; CDR3 DNA: TGTGCCAGCAGCTGGGGTAACAGGGGTTTGAGGAACACTGAAGCTTTCTTT; CDR3 protein: CASSWGNRGLRNTEAFF
D gene: TRBD1; V gene: TRBV19; clone size: NA; J gene: TRBJ1-2; CDR3 DNA: TGTGCCAGTAGTATTAATTGGCAGGGGGACTATGGCTACACCTTC; CDR3 protein: CASSINWQGDYGYTF
D gene: NA; V gene: TRBV6-4; clone size: NA; J gene: TRBJ2-2; CDR3 DNA: TGTGCCAGCAGTCAGGATTACACCGGGGAGCTGTTTTTT; CDR3 protein: CASSQDYTGELFF
D gene: NA; V gene: TRBV19; clone size: NA; J gene: TRBJ1-4; CDR3 DNA: TGTGCCAGTAGTAGAGGCAGTACAACTAATGAAAAACTGTTTTTT; CDR3 protein: CASSRGSTTNEKLFF
D gene: TRBD2; V gene: TRBV2; clone size: few; J gene: TRBJ2-3; CDR3 DNA: TGTGCCAGCGTAATACGGGGGGGAGTAGCAGATACGCAGTATTTT; CDR3 protein: CASVIRGGVADTQYF
D gene: TRBD1; V gene: TRBV4-1; clone size: few; J gene: TRBJ1-3; CDR3 DNA: TGCGCCAGCAGCCAAGTCTCCGGGACAGTGGCTGGAAACACCATATATTTT; CDR3 protein: CASSQVSGTVAGNTIYF
D gene: TRBD1; V gene: TRBV2; clone size: few; J gene: TRBJ1-5; CDR3 DNA: TGTGCCAGCGAGGGGACAGGGAATCAGCCCCAGCATTTT; CDR3 protein: CASEGTGNQPQHF
D gene: TRBD1; V gene: TRBV6-5; clone size: few; J gene: TRBJ1-1; CDR3 DNA: TGTGCCAGCAGTTACGTCGGACAGGGGGCTGAAGCTTTCTTT; CDR3 protein: CASSYVGQGAEAFF
D gene: TRBD1; V gene: TRBV28; clone size: NA; J gene: TRBJ1-1; CDR3 DNA: TGTGCCAGCATCGGGACAGAGATTGATGAAGCTTTCTTT; CDR3 protein: CASIGTEIDEAFF
D gene: TRBD2; V gene: TRBV20-1; clone size: NA; J gene: TRBJ2-3; CDR3 DNA: TGCAGCCGGGGGGAAGATACGCAGTATTTT; CDR3 protein: CSRGEDTQYF
D gene: NA; V gene: TRBV2; clone size: once; J gene: TRBJ2-7; CDR3 DNA: TGTGCCAGCAGTGGAGGGAGCTCCTACGAGCAGTACTTC; CDR3 protein: CASSGGSSYEQYF
D gene: NA; V gene: TRBV7-9; clone size: few; J gene: TRBJ2-7; CDR3 DNA: TGTGCCAGCAGCCAACACAGGGTTTACGAGCAGTACTTC; CDR3 protein: CASSQHRVYEQYF
D gene: TRBD1; V gene: TRBV7-6; clone size: NA; J gene: TRBJ1-5; CDR3 DNA: TGTGCCAGCAGCTTAGATCCCGGGACAGATCAGCCCCAGCATTTT; CDR3 protein: CASSLDPGTDQPQHF
D gene: NA; V gene: TRBV15; clone size: NA; J gene: TRBJ2-3; CDR3 DNA: TGTGCCACCAGCAGAGATCGGGGGTGGGCAGATACGCAGTATTTT; CDR3 protein: CATSRDRGWADTQYF
D gene: NA; V gene: TRBV28; clone size: NA; J gene: TRBJ1-2; CDR3 DNA: TGTGCCAGCAGTCCCCGGACAGACCCAGCTAACTATGGCTACACCTTC; CDR3 protein: CASSPRTDPANYGYTF
D gene: NA; V gene: TRBV13; clone size: few; J gene: TRBJ1-1; CDR3 DNA: TGTGCCAGCAGCGTTACGAGGGAGAACACTGAAGCTTTCTTT; CDR3 protein: CASSVTRENTEAFF